A single sample gave rise to the 7 T cell receptor beta chains below, sequenced in a study of blood T cell repertoires in COVID-19. Produced via immunoSEQ multiplex PCR; TCRdb's table is partial and in-frame only. Of 45,000 to 75,000 clones in the sample, around 90% were seen once. Sequenced sample: peripheral blood. These receptors all come from a man aged 60-69 years with acute or convalescent COVID-19.

The chain combines TRBV5-6 with TRBJ2-5; the D is unclear. The ends were cut back, 4 bases at V and 0 bases at J, with 7 bases in the middle. This CDR3 contains 13 residues. CDR1 and CDR2 from the germline V gene are SGHDT and YYEEEE. The CDR3 coding sequence is TGTGCCAGCAGCGTACAGTACCAAGAGACCCAGTACTTC. It specifies CASSVQYQETQYF.

This rearrangement joins TRBV4-2 to TRBJ2-6, with TRBD1 matching 7 bases. Germline loops: CDR1 LGHNA, CDR2 YNFKEQ. V shed 4 bases and J 0 bases; nucleotides not matched to a gene: 6. CDR3 size: 17 residues. The CDR3: CASSPSGQISGANVLTF. The CDR3 region has the DNA TGTGCCAGCAGCCCCTCGGGACAGATCTCTGGGGCCAACGTCCTGACTTTC.

V gene TRBV28 combines with J gene TRBJ1-3; 8 nucleotides match TRBD1. Germline assignment: CDR1 MDHEN and CDR2 SYDVKM. Trimming removed 6 bases from V and 1 base from J; junction bases left unmatched: 11. The CDR3 contains 17 residues. The CDR3 here is CASSAIRDRGSGNTIYF. The CDR3 DNA sequence: TGTGCCAGCAGCGCTATACGTGACAGGGGATCTGGAAACACCATATATTTT. Drawing the rest from reference TRBV28 and TRBJ1-3, the complete variable domain is DVKVTQSSRYLVKRTGEKVFLECVQDMDHENMFWYRQDPGLGLRLIYFSYDVKMKEKGDIPEGYSVSREKKERFSLILESASTNQTSMYLCASSAIRDRGSGNTIYFGEGSWLTVV.

The V gene is TRBV5-1, the J gene TRBJ2-2, with 11 bases lining up with TRBD2. The V segment lost 1 base and the J segment 6 bases; nucleotides outside the gene matches: 5. This CDR3 region has 16 residues. CDR1 SGHRS and CDR2 YFSETQ come from the germline V gene. The CDR3 DNA sequence: TGCGCCAGCAGCTTGAGGCTAGCGGGAGGAGCCGGGGAGCTGTTTTTT. This codes for CASSLRLAGGAGELFF.

The rearrangement links TRBV28 to TRBJ1-5; a possible D gene is TRBD1 (5 bases). From germline, CDR1 is MDHEN and CDR2 SYDVKM. The germline V and J ends were trimmed by 7 bases and 11 bases, with 18 bases remaining between them. The CDR3 spans 13 residues. This CDR3 reads CASTPGGVRAQHF. DNA for the CDR3: TGTGCCAGCACCCCCGGGGGGGTCAGGGCCCAGCATTTT. Variable domain in full (rest from reference TRBV28 and TRBJ1-5): DVKVTQSSRYLVKRTGEKVFLECVQDMDHENMFWYRQDPGLGLRLIYFSYDVKMKEKGDIPEGYSVSREKKERFSLILESASTNQTSMYLCASTPGGVRAQHFGDGTRLSIL.

Notes on this clone: The identical CDR3 is also encoded by other nucleotide sequences in the sample. For the CDR3, the DNA is TGTGCCAGCTCACCCACAGGGGCGGTTCAGCCCCAGCATTTT. It encodes CASSPTGAVQPQHF. The rearrangement links TRBV18 to TRBJ1-5; 7 bases are shared with TRBD1. This CDR3 spans 14 amino acids. CDR1 and CDR2 from the germline V gene are KGHSH and LQKENI. With 3 bases clipped from V and 6 bases from J, the junction kept 5 bases outside the gene matches.

This rearrangement joins TRBV7-3 to TRBJ2-7; 9 bases are shared with TRBD1. Per germline, CDR1 SGHTA and CDR2 FQGTGA. The CDR3 is 16 amino acids. With 1 base clipped from V and 6 bases from J, the junction kept 10 bases outside the gene matches. This chain's CDR3 is CASSLNSPGQGGEQYF. CDR3 DNA: TGTGCCAGCAGCTTAAATTCCCCGGGACAGGGAGGCGAGCAGTACTTC. Full variable domain (outside the CDR3, taken from reference TRBV7-3 and TRBJ2-7): GAGVSQTPSNKVTEKGKYVELRCDPISGHTALYWYRQSLGQGPEFLIYFQGTGAADDSGLPNDRFFAVRPEGSVSTLKIQRTERGDSAVYLCASSLNSPGQGGEQYFGPGTRLTVT.